Here is one T cell receptor (beta chain) with its context. The V gene's germline CDR1 is SGHAT and CDR2 FQNNGV. V was pared by 3 bases and J by 2 bases, with 14 bases between. This CDR3 is 15 amino acids long. These data are taken from a study of neoadjuvant anti-PD-1 for oral cavity cancer. Six replicates per PBMC sample, mostly from about 460 ng of genomic DNA. The assay was immunoSEQ multiplex PCR, and TCRdb's table has in-frame clones only and misses some. The sample holds about 80,000 clones, under 90% seen once. The specimen comprised PBMCs, sampled before nivolumab (anti-PD-1) treatment. The clonotype was recovered from a person aged 40 to 85 with oral cavity squamous cell carcinoma. The rearrangement joins TRBV11-2 to TRBJ2-7; D might be TRBD1 (6 bases). The DNA of the CDR3 is TGTGCCAGCAGCTTCGGGACATGGGGGACCTACGAGCAGTACTTC. This sequence encodes CASSFGTWGTYEQYF.